This entry lists 21 T cell receptor beta chains sequenced from one sample in a study of blood T cell repertoires in COVID-19. TCRdb's copy holds only in-frame clones and misses some; the assay was immunoSEQ multiplex PCR. Here the sample spans around 250,000 clones, 89% being singletons. Sequences were obtained from peripheral blood. These receptors were taken from a woman aged 40 to 50 who had recovered from COVID-19.

The chain recombines TRBV9 with TRBJ2-7; D perhaps matches TRBD2 (6 bases). CDR1 SGDLS and CDR2 YYNGEE come from the germline V gene. The CDR3 spans 14 residues. V lost 1 base, J lost 3 bases, and 11 bases lay in between. The CDR3 nucleotides read TGTGCCAGCAGCGTATCTAGCGACCTCTACGAGCAGTACTTC. Translating it yields CASSVSSDLYEQYF.

The J gene is TRBJ2-1, the V gene TRBV5-4, with D tentatively TRBD2 (5 bases). This CDR3 is built from 14 residues. V was pared by 0 bases and J by 10 bases, with 14 bases between. CDR1 SGHNT and CDR2 YYREEE come from the germline V gene (reference sequence). The CDR3 is CASSLGGKNREQFF. CDR3 DNA sequence: TGTGCCAGCAGCTTGGGAGGGAAGAATCGGGAGCAGTTCTTC.

This clone was counted only a few times. CDR3 in amino acids: CASSDEGEGPFFSNQPQHF. CDR3 in DNA: TGTGCCAGCAGTGATGAGGGGGAGGGACCCTTTTTTAGCAATCAGCCCCAGCATTTT. This chain uses TRBV2 with TRBJ1-5; possible D gene TRBD1, 6 bases. The CDR3 runs to 19 residues. V shed 3 bases and J shed 0 bases, with 21 bases lying between them. The germline V gene encodes CDR1 SNHLY and CDR2 FYNNEI. Full variable domain (missing parts from reference TRBV2 and TRBJ1-5): EPEVTQTPSHQVTQMGQEVILRCVPISNHLYFYWYRQILGQKVEFLVSFYNNEISEKSEIFDDQFSVERPDGSNFTLKIRSTKLEDSAMYFCASSDEGEGPFFSNQPQHFGDGTRLSIL.

The chain links TRBV30 to TRBJ1-2, with D maybe TRBD1 (5 bases). The germline V gene encodes CDR1 GTSNPN and CDR2 SVGIG (reference sequence). V lost 4 bases and J 5 bases, leaving 11 bases between the germline ends. The CDR3 spans 12 residues. The CDR3, as DNA: TGTGCCTGGACCCTTGGGGGGTATGGCTACACCTTC. It encodes CAWTLGGYGYTF.

The chain uses TRBV27 and TRBJ1-3, with D tentatively TRBD1 (5 bases). Germline CDR1 reads MNHEY; CDR2 reads SMNVEV (reference sequence). CDR3 size: 15 residues. Trimming removed 0 bases from V and 2 bases from J, with 8 bases in between. In nucleotides, the CDR3 is TGTGCCAGCAGTTTATCGGGGGGTCCTGGAAACACCATATATTTT. This sequence encodes CASSLSGGPGNTIYF.

This chain links TRBV5-1 with TRBJ2-7; 8 nucleotides match TRBD1. Per germline, CDR1 SGHRS and CDR2 YFSETQ. The length of the CDR3 is 16 residues. V trimming: 3 bases; J trimming: 1 base; junction bases outside the gene matches: 9. CDR3 loop: CASSSGLDRASYEQYF. Here the CDR3 DNA reads TGCGCCAGCAGCTCGGGGCTGGACAGGGCGTCCTACGAGCAGTACTTC.

This chain links TRBV6-5 with TRBJ2-7, with 7 bases identical to TRBD2. This CDR3 has 13 residues. Trimming cost V 7 bases and J 1 base; bases outside gene matches: 4. CDR1 MNHEY and CDR2 SVGAGI come from the germline V gene. CDR3 loop: CASIGTTSYEQYF. The CDR3 DNA is TGTGCCAGCATAGGGACTACTTCCTACGAGCAGTACTTC.

The chain carries TRBV6-5 and TRBJ2-7; 7 bases align to TRBD2. The CDR3 runs to 15 residues. V lost 7 bases and J lost 6; bases outside the gene matches: 15. Germline V gene data show CDR1 as MNHEY and CDR2 as SVGAGI. The CDR3 sequence: CASKAPRGAGVEQYF. The CDR3, as DNA: TGTGCCAGCAAAGCGCCCCGGGGCGCGGGAGTCGAGCAGTACTTC.

This rearrangement joins TRBV27 to TRBJ2-2; D perhaps matches TRBD1 (5 bases). This CDR3 comprises 15 residues. Germline CDR1 MNHEY, CDR2 SMNVEV (reference sequence). V lost 5 bases to trimming and J lost 2 bases, with 12 bases between them. Here the CDR3 DNA reads TGTGCCAGCAGTCAGGGCCGGCTAAACACCGGGGAGCTGTTTTTT. Protein sequence: CASSQGRLNTGELFF.

The sample holds one count of this clone. The V call is TRBV27, the J call TRBJ1-6; TRBD1 aligns across 7 bases. CDR1 and CDR2 (germline): MNHEY, SMNVEV (reference sequence). This CDR3 region has 15 residues. J gave up 9 bases and V 6 bases, and 11 bases lay outside the gene matches. DNA of the CDR3: TGTGCCAGCAGAGATGGGACAGCTAGAAGTTCACCCCTCCACTTT. Translated: CASRDGTARSSPLHF.

The chain is built from TRBV10-3 and TRBJ2-1; D perhaps matches TRBD1 (5 bases). The V end lost 3 bases, the J end lost 2 bases, and 8 bases lay between the germline ends. The CDR3 loop spans 14 amino acids. Germline CDR1 and CDR2: ENHRY and SYGVKD. The CDR3 is CAISDREAYNEQFF. CDR3 DNA sequence: TGTGCCATCAGTGACAGGGAAGCCTACAATGAGCAGTTCTTC.

The CDR3 DNA sequence: TGTGCCTGGAGTTGGTCTAGCGGGAGGGCCTCTCGTGAGCAGTTCTTC. This sequence encodes CAWSWSSGRASREQFF. The rearrangement joins TRBV30 to TRBJ2-1, with TRBD2 matching 12 bases. The J segment lost 9 bases and the V segment lost 2 bases, leaving 11 bases of the junction unmatched. The CDR3 has 16 residues. Germline V gene sequence: CDR1 GTSNPN, CDR2 SVGIG (reference sequence). The whole variable domain, filled in from reference TRBV30 and TRBJ2-1, reads SQTIHQWPATLVQPVGSPLSLECTVEGTSNPNLYWYRQAAGRGLQLLFYSVGIGQISSEVPQNLSASRPQDRQFILSSKKLLLSDSGFYLCAWSWSSGRASREQFFGPGTRLTVL.

The chain joins TRBV19 to TRBJ2-7, with a tentative D call TRBD2 (6 bases). The V and J ends lost 3 bases and 6 bases respectively, with 12 bases between them. Germline V gene sequence: CDR1 LNHDA, CDR2 SQIVND (reference sequence). This CDR3 has 13 amino acids. In nucleotides, the CDR3 is TGTGCCAGTAGTATGGGGACTCCCAGCGAGCAGTACTTC. Its translation is CASSMGTPSEQYF.

Regarding this clone: Additional DNA sequences in this sample encode the identical CDR3. The genes are TRBV28 and TRBJ2-7; 7 bases map to TRBD2. This CDR3 region has 14 residues. Per germline, CDR1 MDHEN and CDR2 SYDVKM. J gave up 0 bases and V 3 bases, and 2 bases lay outside the gene matches. CDR3 in amino acids: CASSLASGSYEQYF. In DNA form, the CDR3 reads TGTGCCAGCAGTTTGGCTAGCGGCTCCTACGAGCAGTACTTC.

The chain uses TRBV27 and TRBJ2-2; TRBD2 might be the D (6 bases). Germline loops: CDR1 MNHEY, CDR2 SMNVEV (reference sequence). V lost 4 bases and J lost 6, with 18 bases in between. This CDR3 is built from 16 residues. This chain's CDR3 is CASSSPRDFPPGELFF. The CDR3 DNA reads as TGTGCCAGCAGTTCCCCCCGGGACTTCCCCCCCGGGGAGCTGTTTTTT.

This chain uses TRBV6-5 with TRBJ2-3, with 12 bases matching TRBD2. The CDR3 loop spans 14 amino acids. The V segment lost 8 bases and the J segment 6 bases; nucleotides outside the gene matches: 6. CDR1 and CDR2 (germline): MNHEY, SVGAGI. For the CDR3, the DNA is TGTGCCAGCGCGACTAGCGGGAGAGGGGATACGCAGTATTTT. Translating it yields CASATSGRGDTQYF.

The chain recombines TRBV15 with TRBJ1-4, with a possible D match to TRBD1 (5 bases). V lost 5 bases and J 7 bases, leaving 17 bases between the germline ends. CDR1 is LNHNV, CDR2 YYDKDF, per germline (reference sequence). The CDR3 runs 15 residues. In DNA form, the CDR3 reads TGTGCCACCAGCCGGACAATCGGTTCGGGTGAAAAACTGTTTTTT. Its translation: CATSRTIGSGEKLFF. Filled out from reference TRBV15 and TRBJ1-4, the complete variable domain reads DAMVIQNPRYQVTQFGKPVTLSCSQTLNHNVMYWYQQKSSQAPKLLFHYYDKDFNNEADTPDNFQSRRPNTSFCFLDIRSPGLGDTAMYLCATSRTIGSGEKLFFGSGTQLSVL.

This clone appeared a few times. The chain is built from TRBV24-1 and TRBJ2-3; TRBD2 matches at 9 bases. CDR1 KGHDR and CDR2 SFDVKD come from the germline V gene. CDR3 length: 13 amino acids. After removal of 4 bases from V and 10 bases from J, the junction contained 5 bases not matched to a gene. The CDR3 DNA sequence: TGTGCCACCAGTGACCCTATAGCGGGAGCGCAGTATTTT. This gives the protein CATSDPIAGAQYF.

The CDR3 DNA reads TGTGCCAGCAGTTTGACTAGCGGGGAGACCCAGTACTTC. This translates into CASSLTSGETQYF. The V gene is TRBV27, the J gene TRBJ2-5, with 10 bases that match TRBD2. This CDR3 is built from 13 residues. V was clipped by 3 bases and J by 5 bases; unmatched bases: 0. Germline values: CDR1 MNHEY, CDR2 SMNVEV (reference sequence).

This clone was picked up one time. This chain connects TRBV27 to TRBJ1-2; no reliable D call. With 4 bases removed from V and 0 bases from J, the gap between germline ends came to 9 bases. CDR3 size: 14 residues. From germline, CDR1 is MNHEY and CDR2 SMNVEV (reference sequence). The CDR3 DNA reads TGTGCCAGCAGTTCCAGCGGAGCTAACTATGGCTACACCTTC. It is translated as CASSSSGANYGYTF.

The V gene is TRBV10-3, the J gene TRBJ2-1; TRBD2 agrees at 13 bases. The germline V gene has CDR1 ENHRY and CDR2 SYGVKD. The CDR3 totals 14 residues. J lost 7 bases, V lost 6 bases, and 3 bases had no gene match. The CDR3, as DNA: TGTGCCATCAGGGGGACTAGCGGGACGAATGAGCAGTTCTTC. It codes for CAIRGTSGTNEQFF.